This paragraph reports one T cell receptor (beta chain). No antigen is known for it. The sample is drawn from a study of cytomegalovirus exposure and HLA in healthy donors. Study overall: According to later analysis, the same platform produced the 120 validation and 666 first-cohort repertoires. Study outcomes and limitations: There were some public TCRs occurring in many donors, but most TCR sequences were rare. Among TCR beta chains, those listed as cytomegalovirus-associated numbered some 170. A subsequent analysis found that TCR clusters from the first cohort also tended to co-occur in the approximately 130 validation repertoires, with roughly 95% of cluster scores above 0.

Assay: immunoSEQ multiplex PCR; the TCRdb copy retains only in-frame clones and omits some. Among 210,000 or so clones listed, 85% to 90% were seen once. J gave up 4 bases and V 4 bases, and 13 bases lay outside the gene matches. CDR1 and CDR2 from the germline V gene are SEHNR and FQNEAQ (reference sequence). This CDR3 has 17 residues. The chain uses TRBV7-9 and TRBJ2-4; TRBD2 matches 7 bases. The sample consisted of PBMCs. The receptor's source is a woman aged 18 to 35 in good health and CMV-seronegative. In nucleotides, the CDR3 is TGTGCCAGCAGCTCCTACCGGTTAGCGGGCAGGAAAAACATTCAGTACTTC. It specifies CASSSYRLAGRKNIQYF.